Below, 30 T cell receptor beta chains from the same sample are listed, as sequenced in a study of T cells in Graves' hyperthyroidism and ophthalmopathy. What was amplified from RNA transcripts were TCR beta CDR3 regions. The TCR CDR3 was amplified in a first-round RT-PCR using the HTBI primer set. TCRdb processed the multiplex PCR reads anew with MiXCR; each CDR3 protein has one entry. The profile shows 450,000 to 500,000 distinct CDR3 sequences, 20% to 25% of them singletons. The sample taken for sequencing was blood. These receptors originate from a woman aged 70-85 years with Graves' ophthalmopathy.

There are many counts of this clonotype. The chain recombines TRBV27 with TRBJ2-7; 14 bases map to TRBD2. Per germline, CDR1 MNHEY and CDR2 SMNVEV (reference sequence). J was trimmed by 9 bases and V by 2 bases; bases with no gene match: 3. The CDR3 loop spans 14 amino acids. Written as DNA, the CDR3 is TGTGCCAGCAGTTTAGGGACTAGCGGGAGCAGGCAGTACTTC. It translates to CASSLGTSGSRQYF.

This clonotype was seen many times. The CDR3 here is CASSVPGQGAIDEQFF. The CDR3 DNA follows: TGTGCCAGCAGTGTTCCGGGACAGGGGGCAATCGATGAGCAGTTCTTC. The chain combines TRBV12-3 or TRBV12-4 with TRBJ2-1, with 12 bases lining up with TRBD1. Trimming removed 5 bases from V and 8 bases from J; junction bases left unmatched: 10. The CDR3 is made up of 16 amino acids.

The CDR3 DNA follows: TGTGCCAGCAGTGGCGGGGTCAGCTATGGCTACACCTTC. Amino acid sequence: CASSGGVSYGYTF. The genes are TRBV2 and TRBJ1-2, with unresolved D. Trimming removed 4 bases from V and 4 bases from J, with 10 bases in between. Germline V gene data show CDR1 as SNHLY and CDR2 as FYNNEI. CDR3 size: 13 residues.

This clonotype was observed a few times. The chain has TRBV13 and TRBJ2-7; 9 bases match TRBD1. Germline trimming cut 3 bases from V and 0 bases from J; bases unmatched to any gene: 3. The germline V gene encodes CDR1 PRHDT and CDR2 FYEKMQ (reference sequence). This CDR3 has 15 amino acids. The DNA for the CDR3 is TGTGCCAGCAGCTTCCGGGACAGGGACTCCTACGAGCAGTACTTC. Amino acid sequence: CASSFRDRDSYEQYF.

This clonotype came up a few times. J is TRBJ2-7 and V is TRBV19, with TRBD2 as a possible D gene (6 bases). Germline V gene lookup returns CDR1 LNHDA and CDR2 SQIVND (reference sequence). The CDR3 runs 16 residues. Trimming pared 4 bases from V and 0 bases from J, leaving 16 bases between. CDR3 loop: CASSTIPGLSSYEQYF. The CDR3 nucleotides are TGTGCCAGTAGTACCATACCGGGACTGAGCTCCTACGAGCAGTACTTC.

Ten or more counts support this clonotype. In nucleotides, the CDR3 is TGTGCCAGCGCTCAACAGGGAAGGCTTGACACCGGGGAGCTGTTTTTT. This sequence encodes CASAQQGRLDTGELFF. The V gene is TRBV28, the J gene TRBJ2-2; TRBD1 might be the D (6 bases). The CDR3 is made up of 16 amino acids. Germline V gene data show CDR1 as MDHEN and CDR2 as SYDVKM. V was cut by 8 bases and J by 3 bases, with 19 bases left in between.

This clonotype was picked up a small number of times. V usage is TRBV7-8 and J usage is TRBJ1-3; no definite D call. Trimming cost V 5 bases and J 0 bases, with 11 bases left between them. Germline V gene sequence: CDR1 SGHVS, CDR2 FQNEAQ. The CDR3 totals 15 residues. The CDR3 reads CASSATGYSGNTIYF. CDR3 bases: TGTGCCAGCAGCGCAACGGGGTACTCTGGAAACACCATATATTTT.

This clonotype was observed a handful of times. V gene TRBV20-1 combines with J gene TRBJ2-1; D unclear. V shed 8 bases and J shed 6 bases, with 17 bases lying between them. This CDR3 is 13 amino acids long. Per the germline V gene, CDR1 is DFQATT and CDR2 is SNEGSKA (reference sequence). The CDR3 DNA reads as TGCAGTCCTACAAACGCAGGAATCAATGAGCAGTTCTTC. It specifies CSPTNAGINEQFF.

V gene TRBV9 combines with J gene TRBJ2-3, with D possibly matching TRBD2 (5 bases). The V end lost 0 bases, the J end lost 2 bases, and 13 bases lay between the germline ends. Germline V gives CDR1 SGDLS, CDR2 YYNGEE. This CDR3 has 16 amino acids. The CDR3 protein is CASSVALAAPTDTQYF. DNA for the CDR3: TGTGCCAGCAGCGTAGCCCTAGCCGCCCCCACAGATACGCAGTATTTT.

A few counts support this clonotype. J is TRBJ1-1 and V is TRBV20-1, with no clear D. This CDR3 comprises 12 residues. V was shortened by 3 bases and J by 4 bases, with 9 bases between the two germline ends. Per the germline V gene, CDR1 is DFQATT and CDR2 is SNEGSKA (reference sequence). In nucleotides, the CDR3 is TGCAGTGCTAGGAGGGTCCGCACTGAAGCTTTCTTT. Its protein product is CSARRVRTEAFF.

This chain connects TRBV9 to TRBJ1-2; no clear D. The CDR3 sequence is 15 residues long. Germline V CDR1 and CDR2: SGDLS, YYNGEE. The V end lost 0 bases, the J end lost 0 bases, and 9 bases lay between the germline ends. The CDR3 sequence: CASSVEVLSNYGYTF. CDR3 in DNA: TGTGCCAGCAGCGTAGAGGTTCTCTCTAACTATGGCTACACCTTC.

This clonotype occurred a few times. An end of the junction differs from the germline gene, which may be a read error. The chain has TRBV3-1 and TRBJ1-2, with 9 bases matching TRBD1. This CDR3 has 13 amino acids. Germline CDR1 is LGHDT and CDR2 is YNNKEL (reference sequence). CDR3 sequence reads: CASTQGTGYGYTF. In nucleotides, the CDR3 is TGTGCCAGCACCCAAGGGACAGGGTATGGCTACACCTTC.

The J gene is TRBJ1-5, the V gene TRBV13; perhaps TRBD1 as D (6 bases). Trimming shortened V by 2 bases and J by 5 bases, and 7 bases separated the two germline ends. CDR1 PRHDT and CDR2 FYEKMQ come from the germline V gene (reference sequence). The CDR3 contains 13 residues. In DNA form, the CDR3 reads TGTGCCAGCAGCTTATGGGGGCATCAGCCCCAGCATTTT. Translated, it gives CASSLWGHQPQHF.

This clonotype was detected only a few times. This rearrangement joins TRBV19 to TRBJ2-5; D possibly corresponds to TRBD2 (6 bases). Germline V CDR1 and CDR2: LNHDA, SQIVND (reference sequence). Trimming took off 1 base at V and 5 bases at J, with 11 bases between the two ends. The CDR3 is 14 amino acids. In DNA form, the CDR3 reads TGTGCCAGTAGTATAGGGAGGGGCGCGGAGACCCAGTACTTC. It encodes CASSIGRGAETQYF.

The chain couples TRBV20-1 to TRBJ1-5; TRBD1 matches 7 bases. The trim removed 4 bases at V and 3 bases at J, leaving 3 bases unmatched. CDR3 length: 13 amino acids. Germline lookup yields CDR1 DFQATT and CDR2 SNEGSKA (reference sequence). For the CDR3, the DNA is TGCAGTGCTAATCAGGGGGACAATCAGCCCCAGCATTTT. It specifies CSANQGDNQPQHF.

The CDR3 here is CASSLGRGPPNQPQHF. CDR3 in DNA: TGTGCCAGCAGCTTAGGACGTGGTCCCCCAAATCAGCCCCAGCATTTT. The genes are TRBV7-9 and TRBJ1-5, with no clear D. Germline V gene lookup returns CDR1 SEHNR and CDR2 FQNEAQ (reference sequence). V was trimmed by 1 base and J by 4 bases, leaving 14 bases between them. The CDR3 consists of 16 residues.

The chain uses TRBV6-1 and TRBJ1-2, with 7 positions matching TRBD1. Trimming removed 5 bases from V and 3 bases from J; junction bases left unmatched: 3. The CDR3 totals 13 residues. Germline assignment: CDR1 MNHNS and CDR2 SASEGT. CDR3: CASSRDSDYGYTF. CDR3 nucleotide sequence: TGTGCCAGCAGTAGGGACAGCGACTATGGCTACACCTTC.

In this sample, this clonotype turned up many times. The rearrangement links TRBV11-2 to TRBJ2-3; D is unclear. This CDR3 has 12 residues. V shed 5 bases and J shed 8 bases, with 11 bases lying between them. The germline V gene has CDR1 SGHAT and CDR2 FQNNGV. CDR3 sequence reads: CASSGRWATQYF. CDR3 DNA sequence: TGTGCCAGCAGCGGGCGGTGGGCTACGCAGTATTTT.

The chain employs TRBV4-1 and TRBJ1-3; possible D gene TRBD1, 6 bases. Germline loops: CDR1 MGHRA, CDR2 YSYEKL. This CDR3 contains 17 residues. V shed 1 base and J shed 4 bases, with 17 bases lying between them. CDR3 loop: CASSQGGGRGTGNTIYF. CDR3 coding DNA: TGCGCCAGCAGCCAAGGGGGGGGTAGGGGGACAGGAAACACCATATATTTT.

The chain links TRBV3-1 to TRBJ2-7; D possibly corresponds to TRBD1 (6 bases). The V end was cut by 5 bases, the J end by 1 base, with 15 bases between. The CDR3 runs 15 residues. Per the germline V gene, CDR1 is LGHDT and CDR2 is YNNKEL (reference sequence). CDR3 amino acids: CASSYGAQGSYEQYF. CDR3 bases: TGTGCCAGCAGCTACGGGGCCCAGGGGTCCTACGAGCAGTACTTC.

This clonotype was counted at least ten times. CDR3 in amino acids: CASRLGNSPLHF. The CDR3 nucleotides are TGTGCCAGCAGGCTAGGGAATTCACCCCTCCACTTT. The chain has TRBV27 and TRBJ1-6; D ambiguous. This CDR3 has 12 amino acids. Germline values: CDR1 MNHEY, CDR2 SMNVEV (reference sequence). The V end lost 6 bases, the J end lost 7 bases, and 7 bases lay between the germline ends.

The gene calls are TRBV6-5 and TRBJ1-5, with a weak D call TRBD1 (5 bases). The V end was cut by 2 bases, the J end by 11 bases, with 16 bases between. The CDR3 extends over 14 amino acids. CDR1 and CDR2 from the germline V gene are MNHEY and SVGAGI. The CDR3 nucleotides read TGTGCCAGCAGTTACCGGGGGGGGGATCGGACCCAGCATTTT. Encoded protein: CASSYRGGDRTQHF.

This clonotype was seen a handful of times. The CDR3 reads CASSLGANNSPLHF. Here the CDR3 DNA reads TGTGCCAGCAGCTTGGGGGCCAATAATTCACCCCTCCACTTT. This chain links TRBV7-2 with TRBJ1-6, with D perhaps matching TRBD1 (6 bases). The germline V and J ends were trimmed by 3 bases and 5 bases, with 8 bases remaining between them. The V gene's germline CDR1 is SGHTA and CDR2 FQGNSA. The CDR3 loop spans 14 amino acids.

The gene calls are TRBV12-5 and TRBJ2-3; 13 bases agree with TRBD2. CDR1 is LGHNT, CDR2 FRNRAP, per germline. Trimming took 1 base from V and 5 from J; bases not matched to a gene: 3. CDR3 length: 16 amino acids. CDR3 sequence reads: CASGLGRLAGGDTQYF. The CDR3 coding sequence is TGTGCTAGTGGTTTGGGGCGACTAGCGGGAGGAGATACGCAGTATTTT.

This clonotype was observed many times. This chain joins TRBV10-2 and TRBJ1-1; no clear D. CDR1 and CDR2 from the germline V gene are WSHSY and SAAADI. The CDR3 has 14 residues. Trimming stripped 2 bases from V and 4 bases from J, with 11 bases between. The CDR3 DNA sequence: TGCGCCAGCAGTGAGGTAGAGGGTGTCACTGAAGCTTTCTTT. It encodes CASSEVEGVTEAFF.

The rearrangement joins TRBV20-1 to TRBJ2-1, with 10 bases lining up with TRBD1. The CDR3 spans 16 residues. V lost 6 bases to trimming and J lost 9 bases; unmatched junction nucleotides: 17. Germline values: CDR1 DFQATT, CDR2 SNEGSKA (reference sequence). The CDR3 sequence: CSARPSPDRGWGEQFF. In DNA, the CDR3 is TGCAGTGCGCGCCCCTCCCCGGACAGGGGGTGGGGTGAGCAGTTCTTC.

In its sample, this clonotype was seen a few times. This chain connects TRBV9 to TRBJ1-3; 9 bases match TRBD1. This CDR3 contains 16 residues. Per germline, CDR1 SGDLS and CDR2 YYNGEE. Losses at the gene ends were 4 bases for V and 0 bases for J; bases not matched to a gene: 5. For the CDR3, the DNA is TGTGCCAGCAGCATAGGACAGGGGCTCTCTGGAAACACCATATATTTT. This sequence encodes CASSIGQGLSGNTIYF.

Concerning this clonotype: One junction end disagrees with the germline gene, perhaps due to a read error. The J gene is TRBJ2-2, the V gene TRBV5-6; 7 positions agree with TRBD2. Germline V gives CDR1 SGHDT, CDR2 YYEEEE. The CDR3 spans 15 residues. The DNA of the CDR3 is TGTGACAGCAGCGTTCCGACTAGCAGCACCGGGGAGCTGTTTTTT. This gives the protein CDSSVPTSSTGELFF.

This chain connects TRBV10-3 to TRBJ2-7; no definite D call. V dropped 4 bases and J dropped 6 bases, with 10 bases sitting between them. The CDR3 contains 12 residues. From germline, CDR1 is ENHRY and CDR2 SYGVKD. Written as DNA, the CDR3 is TGTGCCATCAGTGGGGTGGCGGCCGAGCAGTACTTC. Its translation: CAISGVAAEQYF.

The sample holds a few counts of this clonotype. The chain is built from TRBV7-2 and TRBJ2-2, with 8 nucleotides matching TRBD2. Germline CDR1 SGHTA, CDR2 FQGNSA. Trimming took 2 bases from V and 3 from J; bases not matched to a gene: 2. The CDR3 extends over 15 amino acids. The CDR3 spells CASSLRGLDTGELFF. The CDR3 DNA sequence: TGTGCCAGCAGCTTAAGGGGACTAGACACCGGGGAGCTGTTTTTT.